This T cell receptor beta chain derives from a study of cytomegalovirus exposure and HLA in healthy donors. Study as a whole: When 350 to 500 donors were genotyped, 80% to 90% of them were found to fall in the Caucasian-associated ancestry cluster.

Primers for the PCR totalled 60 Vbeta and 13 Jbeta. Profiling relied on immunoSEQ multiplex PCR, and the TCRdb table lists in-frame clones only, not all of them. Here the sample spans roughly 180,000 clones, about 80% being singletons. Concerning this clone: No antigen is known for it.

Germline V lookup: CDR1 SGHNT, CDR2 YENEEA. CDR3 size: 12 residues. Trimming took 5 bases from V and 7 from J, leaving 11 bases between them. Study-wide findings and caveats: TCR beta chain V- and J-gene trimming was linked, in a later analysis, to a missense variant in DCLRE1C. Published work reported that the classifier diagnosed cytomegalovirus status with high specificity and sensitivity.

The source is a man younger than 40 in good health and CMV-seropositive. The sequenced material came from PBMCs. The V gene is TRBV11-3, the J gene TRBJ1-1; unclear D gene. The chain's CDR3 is CASSPAGSEAFF. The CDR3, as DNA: TGTGCCAGCAGCCCGGCGGGGAGTGAAGCTTTCTTT.